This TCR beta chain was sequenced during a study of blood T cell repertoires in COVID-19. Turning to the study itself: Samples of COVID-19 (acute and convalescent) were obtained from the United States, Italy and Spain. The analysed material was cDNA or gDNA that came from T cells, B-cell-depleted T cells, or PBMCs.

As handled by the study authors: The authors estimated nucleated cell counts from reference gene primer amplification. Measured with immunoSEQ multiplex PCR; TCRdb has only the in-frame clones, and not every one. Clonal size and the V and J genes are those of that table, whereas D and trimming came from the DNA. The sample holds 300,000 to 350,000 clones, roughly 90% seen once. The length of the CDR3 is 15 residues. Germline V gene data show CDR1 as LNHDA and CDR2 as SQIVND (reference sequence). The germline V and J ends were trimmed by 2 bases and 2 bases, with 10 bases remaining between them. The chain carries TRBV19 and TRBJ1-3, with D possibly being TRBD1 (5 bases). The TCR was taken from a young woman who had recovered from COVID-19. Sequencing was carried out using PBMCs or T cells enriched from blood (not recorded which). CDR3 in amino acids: CASSIYSGAGNTIYF. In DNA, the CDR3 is TGTGCCAGTAGTATATACTCGGGGGCTGGAAACACCATATATTTT.